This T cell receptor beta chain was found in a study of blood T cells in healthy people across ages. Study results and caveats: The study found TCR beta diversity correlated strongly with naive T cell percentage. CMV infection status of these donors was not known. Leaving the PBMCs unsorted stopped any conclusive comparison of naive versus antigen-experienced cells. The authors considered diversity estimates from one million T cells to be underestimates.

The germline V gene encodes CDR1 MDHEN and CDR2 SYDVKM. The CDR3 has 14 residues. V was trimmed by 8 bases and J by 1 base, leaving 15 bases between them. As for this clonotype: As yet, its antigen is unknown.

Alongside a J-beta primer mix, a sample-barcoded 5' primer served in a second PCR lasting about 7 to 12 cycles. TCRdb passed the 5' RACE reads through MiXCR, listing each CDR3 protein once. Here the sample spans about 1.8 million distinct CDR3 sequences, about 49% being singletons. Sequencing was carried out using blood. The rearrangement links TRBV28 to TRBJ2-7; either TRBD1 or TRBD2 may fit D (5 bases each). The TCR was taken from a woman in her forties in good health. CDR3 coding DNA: TGTGCCAGCCAACCGGGGACCGAGTCCTACGAGCAGTACTTC. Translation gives CASQPGTESYEQYF.